This T cell receptor beta chain stems from a study of blood T cell repertoires in COVID-19. Study context: Spain, Italy and the United States supplied samples that represented acute and convalescent COVID-19. Nucleic acid was either cDNA or gDNA, and it came from T cells, B-cell-depleted T cells, or PBMCs.

V gave up 4 bases and J gave up 1 base, with 7 bases separating them. The V gene's germline CDR1 is LGHDT and CDR2 YNNKEL (reference sequence). The CDR3 has 13 amino acids. In this sample, this clone turned up a few times. Study processing details: The assay estimated nucleated cells by amplifying reference gene primers. Using immunoSEQ multiplex PCR, the repertoire was profiled, and TCRdb retains in-frame clones only, with some absent. The DNA gave D and trimming, while V, J and clone size come from that table. This sample has 140,000 to 150,000 clones, with around 78% found just once. The chain is built from TRBV3-1 (or the pseudogene TRBV3-2) and TRBJ1-1; D possibly corresponds to TRBD1 (6 bases). Sequenced input: peripheral blood. This TCR was sampled from a woman between 55 and 75 years old with acute or convalescent COVID-19. The DNA of the CDR3 is TGTGCCAGCAGCCGGGGGCCGAACACTGAAGCTTTCTTT. It is translated as CASSRGPNTEAFF.